This TCR beta chain emerged from a study of T cells in Graves' hyperthyroidism and ophthalmopathy. This clonotype has a count of ten or more. Amplified TCR beta CDR3 regions derived from RNA transcripts. The HTBI primer set drove a first-round RT-PCR of the TCR CDR3. MiXCR was run by TCRdb on the multiplex PCR reads, yielding one entry per CDR3 protein. The data show 460,000 or so distinct CDR3 sequences, around an eighth seen once. The sequence was collected from a woman aged 18-35 years with Graves' hyperthyroidism. Sequencing input: blood.

The CDR3 DNA reads TGTGCCAGCTCCAGCGAGGGGGCGAATCGGGAGACCCAGTACTTC. Translation: CASSSEGANRETQYF. This chain uses TRBV12-3 or TRBV12-4 with TRBJ2-5, with 7 positions matching TRBD1. V shed 8 bases and J 5 bases; nucleotides not matched to a gene: 14. CDR3 length: 15 amino acids.